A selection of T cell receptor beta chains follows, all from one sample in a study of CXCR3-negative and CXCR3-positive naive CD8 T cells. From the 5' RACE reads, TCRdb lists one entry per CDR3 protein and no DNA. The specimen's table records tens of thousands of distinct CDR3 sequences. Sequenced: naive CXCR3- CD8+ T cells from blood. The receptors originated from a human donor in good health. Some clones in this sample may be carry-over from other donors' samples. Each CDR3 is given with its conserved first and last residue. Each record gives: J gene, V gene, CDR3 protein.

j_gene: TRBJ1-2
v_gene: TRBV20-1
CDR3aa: CSAKGPDGYTF

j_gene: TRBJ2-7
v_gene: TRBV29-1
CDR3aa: CSGRDRGYEQYF

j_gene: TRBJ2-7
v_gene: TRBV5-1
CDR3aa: CASSEDGSPYEQYF

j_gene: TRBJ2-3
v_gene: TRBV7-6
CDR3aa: CASSSNLAGVRLTWDTQYF

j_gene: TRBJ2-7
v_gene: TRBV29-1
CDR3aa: CSVEVPTDPSYEQYF

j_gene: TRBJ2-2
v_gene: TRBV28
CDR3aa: CASSPYTQGARWLFF

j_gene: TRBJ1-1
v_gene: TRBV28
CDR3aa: CASSLSVTEAFF

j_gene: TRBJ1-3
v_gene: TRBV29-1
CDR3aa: CSVELAASGNTIYF

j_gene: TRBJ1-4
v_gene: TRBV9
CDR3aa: CASSVGGTVNEKLFF

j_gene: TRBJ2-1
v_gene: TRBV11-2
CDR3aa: CASSAGLAGAPRQFF

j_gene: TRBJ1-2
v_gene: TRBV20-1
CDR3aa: CSAPVGGGDDTF

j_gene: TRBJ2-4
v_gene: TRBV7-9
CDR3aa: CASSLEDRGDIQYF

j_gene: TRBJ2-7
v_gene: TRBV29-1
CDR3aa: CSESGTPTPYEQYF

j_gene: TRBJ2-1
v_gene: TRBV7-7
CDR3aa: CASSLVHDGEQFF

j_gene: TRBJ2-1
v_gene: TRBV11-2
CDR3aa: CASSLDPGLAGDF

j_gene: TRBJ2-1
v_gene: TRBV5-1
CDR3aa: CASSFGGAYNEQFF

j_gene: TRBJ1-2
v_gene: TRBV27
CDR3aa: CASSLQRAVTNYGYTF

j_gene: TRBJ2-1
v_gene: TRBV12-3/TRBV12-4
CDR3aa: CATSGGQTYNEQFF

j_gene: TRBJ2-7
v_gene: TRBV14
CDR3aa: CASSLAGKHEQYF

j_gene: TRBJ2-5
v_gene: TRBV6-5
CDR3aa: CASSEGPAVETQYF